Listed here are 8 T cell receptor beta chains from one sample, sequenced in a study of regulatory T cells in long-lasting Graves disease. The sample's time point: newly diagnosed GD, antithyroid drugs for less than 3 months. From PBMCs, RNA was extracted and then used to make the TCR library. Combining iRepertoire HTBI primers with Arm-PCR of CDR3 regions, the authors built TCR beta libraries. MiXCR was run by TCRdb on the multiplex PCR reads, yielding one entry per CDR3 protein. The sample holds roughly 610,000 distinct CDR3 sequences, 15% to 20% seen once. The same sample was also used in a study of T cells in Graves' hyperthyroidism and ophthalmopathy.

The source was peripheral blood mononuclear cells (PBMCs), collected at new diagnosis, from a patient treated with antithyroid drugs. These receptors were taken from a man aged 18 to 29 with Graves disease.

The rearrangement links TRBV6-5 to TRBJ2-7; D unclear. CDR1 is MNHEY and CDR2 is SVGAGI in the germline V gene. CDR3 length: 15 amino acids. V was trimmed by 1 base and J by 2 bases, leaving 12 bases between them. The CDR3 region is CASSYFPAQTYEQYF. The DNA for the CDR3 is TGTGCCAGCAGTTACTTCCCCGCCCAGACCTACGAGCAGTACTTC.

This clonotype showed up many times. The chain couples TRBV27 to TRBJ1-5; no firm D call. Germline V gene sequence: CDR1 MNHEY, CDR2 SMNVEV (reference sequence). This CDR3 spans 13 amino acids. V was trimmed by 6 bases and J by 2 bases, leaving 8 bases between them. The CDR3 DNA reads as TGTGCCAGCAGCTTAAGCGGCAATCAGCCCCAGCATTTT. Protein: CASSLSGNQPQHF.

Ten or more counts support this clonotype. The chain combines TRBV20-1 with TRBJ1-1; D remains ambiguous. Germline-derived CDR1 and CDR2 are DFQATT and SNEGSKA (reference sequence). V lost 0 bases and J lost 4, with 9 bases in between. There are 13 residues in the CDR3. CDR3 sequence (DNA): TGCAGTGCTAGAGATCATGGGTTCACTGAAGCTTTCTTT. Encoded protein: CSARDHGFTEAFF.

This clonotype was seen at least ten times. The chain combines TRBV12-3 or TRBV12-4 with TRBJ1-2; D not certain. V shed 2 bases and J shed 4 bases, with 14 bases lying between them. This CDR3 spans 15 amino acids. The CDR3: CASSLKFGQPYGYTF. CDR3 sequence (DNA): TGTGCCAGCAGTTTAAAGTTCGGTCAGCCCTATGGCTACACCTTC.

V usage is TRBV5-1 and J usage is TRBJ2-3, with 11 bases matching TRBD2. The CDR3 runs 16 residues. V shed 6 bases, J shed 4 bases, and the junction held 10 bases outside the gene matches. Per the germline V gene, CDR1 is SGHRS and CDR2 is YFSETQ. CDR3 DNA sequence: TGCGCCAGCAACGGGGTAGCGGGAGGGCCGGCAGATACGCAGTATTTT. Translating it yields CASNGVAGGPADTQYF.

This clonotype was detected a few times. The chain couples TRBV18 to TRBJ2-1, with D unclear. Germline values: CDR1 KGHSH, CDR2 LQKENI. CDR3 length: 12 residues. V was clipped by 3 bases and J by 7 bases, with 7 bases between them. CDR3 DNA: TGTGCCAGCTCACCGGGGATAAATGAGCAGTTCTTC. The encoded protein is CASSPGINEQFF.

This clonotype was seen many times. The V call is TRBV20-1, the J call TRBJ2-7; TRBD2 might be the D (6 bases). Germline V gene sequence: CDR1 DFQATT, CDR2 SNEGSKA (reference sequence). V gave up 6 bases and J gave up 6 bases, with 12 bases separating them. This CDR3 has 11 residues. DNA of the CDR3: TGCAGTGCCGGGAGTGGGCCCGAGCAGTACTTC. Protein sequence: CSAGSGPEQYF.

This clonotype was seen only a few times. This chain uses TRBV10-2 with TRBJ2-7; D is uncertain. This CDR3 has 10 residues. Germline lookup yields CDR1 WSHSY and CDR2 SAAADI. The ends were cut back, 7 bases at V and 3 bases at J, with 4 bases in the middle. CDR3 protein: CASMGYEQYF. CDR3 sequence (DNA): TGCGCCAGCATGGGCTACGAGCAGTACTTC.